Each of the 24 T cell receptor beta chains below was sequenced from the same sample in a study of OX40 agonist ivuxolimab in advanced cancers. Data came from immunoSEQ multiplex PCR; TCRdb stores just in-frame clones and leaves some out. This table holds tens of thousands of clones, about 86% found once. The specimen comprised CD4+ or CD8+ T cells sorted from blood, sampled in a trial of the OX40 agonist ivuxolimab. The receptor source for this set is an adult with an advanced solid tumor such as melanoma, head and neck, liver or kidney cancer.

On this clone itself: The DNA is left out, because the CDR3 cannot be placed on it with certainty; the CDR3 is given as TCRdb lists it. The CDR3 sequence: CASSIRTFGAGGTGELFF. The chain couples TRBV7-8 to TRBJ2-2. The CDR3 is 18 amino acids long, termini counted. Germline V gene sequence: CDR1 SGHVS, CDR2 FQNEAQ.

The chain links TRBV7-8 to TRBJ1-1; possible D gene TRBD1, 5 bases. Trimming took off 5 bases at V and 3 bases at J, with 10 bases between the two ends. Germline assignment: CDR1 SGHVS and CDR2 FQNEAQ. CDR3 length equals 13 residues. The CDR3 spells CASSPRGDTEAFF. The CDR3 DNA follows: TGTGCCAGCAGCCCGAGGGGAGACACTGAAGCTTTCTTT.

The chain uses TRBV9 and TRBJ2-3; D call uncertain. Germline V gene lookup returns CDR1 SGDLS and CDR2 YYNGEE. V shed 2 bases and J shed 3 bases, with 7 bases lying between them. The CDR3 has 13 residues. The CDR3 loop reads CASSVRLTDTQYF. The CDR3 DNA sequence: TGTGCCAGCAGCGTCCGATTGACAGATACGCAGTATTTT.

The gene calls are TRBV29-1 and TRBJ2-1; D is unresolved. Germline-derived CDR1 and CDR2 are SQVTM and ANQGSEA. V was shortened by 4 bases and J by 7 bases, with 17 bases between the two germline ends. This CDR3 is 14 amino acids long. CDR3 DNA sequence: TGCAGCGTTGCCGGAAGTGGGGTGGGGAATGAGCAGTTCTTC. Translating gives CSVAGSGVGNEQFF.

The V call is TRBV7-6, the J call TRBJ1-2, with TRBD1 as a possible D gene (5 bases). The CDR3 extends over 13 amino acids. With 5 bases removed from V and 4 bases from J, the gap between germline ends came to 11 bases. Germline V gene data show CDR1 as SGHVS and CDR2 as FNYEAQ. The CDR3 is CASSTPGTYGYTF. The CDR3 DNA follows: TGTGCCAGCAGCACCCCAGGGACCTATGGCTACACCTTC.

This sequence joins TRBV28 and TRBJ1-4; 10 positions match TRBD1. Germline V gene data show CDR1 as MDHEN and CDR2 as SYDVKM. The CDR3 loop spans 17 amino acids. V was clipped by 6 bases and J by 3 bases; unmatched bases: 10. For the CDR3, the DNA is TGTGCCAGCAGAGATTCGACAGGGGGCGACGCTAATGAAAAACTGTTTTTT. Encoded protein: CASRDSTGGDANEKLFF.

This clone appeared a single time. The chain uses TRBV11-2 and TRBJ2-7; 12 bases match TRBD2. The V gene end was trimmed by 5 bases and the J gene end by 4 bases; junction bases not matched to a gene: 9. This CDR3 has 16 residues. Germline CDR1 SGHAT, CDR2 FQNNGV. The CDR3 DNA sequence: TGTGCCAGCAGCGCTAAAAGACTAGCGGGAGAATACGAGCAGTACTTC. This sequence encodes CASSAKRLAGEYEQYF.

There are a few counts of this clone. The CDR3 region is CAWRRSSGGSYEQYF. For the CDR3, the DNA is TGTGCCTGGAGGCGGAGCAGCGGGGGTTCCTACGAGCAGTACTTC. The V gene is TRBV30, the J gene TRBJ2-7; 8 bases map to TRBD2. CDR3 size: 15 residues. Germline V gene data show CDR1 as GTSNPN and CDR2 as SVGIG (reference sequence). Trimming at V came to 3 bases and at J to 1 base, leaving 8 bases not matched to a gene.

The chain couples TRBV5-6 to TRBJ1-5; 11 bases align to TRBD1. The CDR3 length is 15 residues. The ends lost 4 bases at V and 7 bases at J; junction bases unmatched: 7. Germline assignment: CDR1 SGHDT and CDR2 YYEEEE. The CDR3 protein is CASSPWGQGVQPQHF. The CDR3 nucleotides read TGTGCCAGCAGCCCGTGGGGACAGGGGGTACAGCCCCAGCATTTT.

The chain has TRBV5-1 and TRBJ2-7; 8 nucleotides agree with TRBD1. V dropped 4 bases and J dropped 6; count of bases not matched to a gene: 9. CDR1 and CDR2 (germline): SGHRS, YFSETQ. The CDR3 extends over 14 amino acids. The CDR3 loop reads CASSPWTGSAEQYF. CDR3 bases: TGCGCCAGCAGCCCATGGACAGGGAGCGCCGAGCAGTACTTC.

This chain links TRBV5-1 with TRBJ2-1; D assignment may be TRBD1 or TRBD2 (5 bases each). The CDR3 has 15 amino acids. Trimming pared 4 bases from V and 6 bases from J, leaving 17 bases between. Germline V gene lookup returns CDR1 SGHRS and CDR2 YFSETQ. The CDR3 is CASSPRDGHRNEQFF. The CDR3 DNA reads as TGCGCCAGCAGCCCCCGGGACGGACACCGCAATGAGCAGTTCTTC.

The V call is TRBV7-3, the J call TRBJ1-6; D might be TRBD1 (5 bases). The CDR3 totals 13 residues. The V and J ends lost 2 bases and 7 bases respectively, with 6 bases between them. Germline loops: CDR1 SGHTA, CDR2 FQGTGA. The CDR3 DNA reads as TGTGCCAGCAGCTTAGACAGAAATTCACCCCTCCACTTT. It specifies CASSLDRNSPLHF.

The chain is built from TRBV4-1 and TRBJ2-7, with no clear D. The germline V and J ends were trimmed by 1 base and 0 bases, with 13 bases remaining between them. The CDR3 spans 16 residues. The germline V gene encodes CDR1 MGHRA and CDR2 YSYEKL. In DNA form, the CDR3 reads TGCGCCAGCAGCCAAGTCGGAATAACCCTCTCCTACGAGCAGTACTTC. This sequence encodes CASSQVGITLSYEQYF.

The CDR3 spells CASSIQGAVVFRELFF. DNA of the CDR3: TGTGCCAGTAGTATTCAGGGGGCGGTCGTTTTCCGGGAGCTGTTTTTT. The chain recombines TRBV19 with TRBJ2-2, with 8 bases identical to TRBD1. This CDR3 has 16 residues. Germline trimming cut 3 bases from V and 9 bases from J; bases unmatched to any gene: 12. CDR1 is LNHDA, CDR2 SQIVND, per germline (reference sequence). Supplemented by reference TRBV19 and TRBJ2-2, the full variable domain reads DGGITQSPKYLFRKEGQNVTLSCEQNLNHDAMYWYRQDPGQGLRLIYYSQIVNDFQKGDIAEGYSVSREKKESFPLTVTSAQKNPTAFYLCASSIQGAVVFRELFFGEGSRLTVL.

This clone has a handful of counts. The rearrangement uses TRBV6-5 and TRBJ2-3, with D possibly matching TRBD1 (5 bases). The germline CDR1 and CDR2 sequences are MNHEY and SVGAGI. The V end was cut by 2 bases, the J end by 1 base, with 10 bases between. The CDR3 length is 15 residues. Here the CDR3 reads CASSYRGGGTDTQYF. CDR3 sequence (DNA): TGTGCCAGCAGTTACAGGGGCGGTGGCACAGATACGCAGTATTTT.

The genes are TRBV30 and TRBJ2-2; TRBD2 aligns across 11 bases. The CDR3 has 15 amino acids. V lost 5 bases and J lost 2; bases outside the gene matches: 4. CDR1 and CDR2 from the germline V gene are GTSNPN and SVGIG (reference sequence). CDR3 amino acids: CAWVSGRVNTGELFF. The CDR3, as DNA: TGTGCCTGGGTTAGCGGGAGGGTCAACACCGGGGAGCTGTTTTTT.

J is TRBJ2-1 and V is TRBV28; D possibly uses TRBD1 or TRBD2 (5 bases each). CDR1 and CDR2 from the germline V gene are MDHEN and SYDVKM. Trimming pared 5 bases from V and 4 bases from J, leaving 15 bases between. The CDR3 is made up of 15 amino acids. CDR3 DNA sequence: TGTGCCAGCAGTCCCCGGGGCCCATTATACAATGAGCAGTTCTTC. This sequence encodes CASSPRGPLYNEQFF.

This rearrangement joins TRBV11-2 to TRBJ1-1; D remains ambiguous. V lost 1 base and J 6 bases, leaving 9 bases between the germline ends. The CDR3 is 13 amino acids. CDR1 is SGHAT, CDR2 FQNNGV, per germline. The chain's CDR3 is CASSLANPPEAFF. In DNA form, the CDR3 reads TGTGCCAGCAGCTTAGCCAACCCCCCTGAAGCTTTCTTT.

This clone occurred a few times. This chain links TRBV6-1 with TRBJ2-7; D not resolved. Germline V CDR1 and CDR2: MNHNS, SASEGT. This CDR3 is 13 amino acids long. Trimming cost V 7 bases and J 0 bases, with 10 bases left between them. CDR3 sequence reads: CASTRANSYEQYF. The CDR3 nucleotides are TGTGCCAGCACCAGAGCGAACTCCTACGAGCAGTACTTC.

The CDR3 is CATSRDGDLKNIQYF. The CDR3, as DNA: TGTGCCACCAGCAGAGATGGAGACCTGAAAAACATTCAGTACTTC. V gene TRBV15 combines with J gene TRBJ2-4; D remains ambiguous. The CDR3 totals 15 residues. Deletions cut 0 bases from V and 4 bases from J, with 10 bases between. The germline CDR1 and CDR2 sequences are LNHNV and YYDKDF (reference sequence).

The rearrangement links TRBV5-5 to TRBJ1-5; maybe TRBD1 (5 bases). The CDR3 spans 15 residues. Trimming pared 4 bases from V and 7 bases from J, leaving 18 bases between. CDR1 and CDR2 from the germline V gene are SGHKS and YYEKEE (reference sequence). CDR3 DNA sequence: TGTGCCAGCAGCCTAGTGGGGACCCAACGACAGCCCCAGCATTTT. Protein product: CASSLVGTQRQPQHF.

The chain links TRBV2 to TRBJ1-5; tentative D call: TRBD1 (5 bases). Germline CDR1 is SNHLY and CDR2 is FYNNEI. The CDR3 is 13 amino acids. V was clipped by 11 bases and J by 7 bases, with 18 bases between them. For the CDR3, the DNA is TGTGCCTCCGGACGCAGGGAAGGACAGCCCCAGCATTTT. It yields the protein CASGRREGQPQHF.

CDR3 residues: CASSPGTGGAVDTQYF. DNA of the CDR3: TGTGCCAGCTCACCAGGGACAGGGGGCGCGGTAGATACGCAGTATTTT. The gene calls are TRBV18 and TRBJ2-3, with TRBD1 matching over 12 bases. From germline, CDR1 is KGHSH and CDR2 LQKENI. Losses at the gene ends were 2 bases for V and 5 bases for J; bases not matched to a gene: 5. CDR3 length: 16 residues.

The chain couples TRBV28 to TRBJ1-5; D might be TRBD1 (5 bases). Trimming took off 7 bases at V and 2 bases at J, with 15 bases between the two ends. Germline V lookup: CDR1 MDHEN, CDR2 SYDVKM. This CDR3 contains 15 residues. CDR3 residues: CASTWGVMGNQPQHF. DNA for the CDR3: TGTGCCAGCACTTGGGGGGTTATGGGCAATCAGCCCCAGCATTTT.